The 20 T cell receptor beta chains below were found in one sample sequenced in a study of blood T cell repertoires in COVID-19. TCRdb keeps only in-frame clones here, not all; method: immunoSEQ multiplex PCR. The sample yields about 140,000 clones, 80% to 90% seen once. The sequenced material came from peripheral blood. The receptors stem from a woman between 50 and 59 years old with acute or convalescent COVID-19.

This clone was counted between two and nine times. The chain has TRBV27 and TRBJ1-1; 7 bases are shared with TRBD1. CDR1 and CDR2 (germline): MNHEY, SMNVEV (reference sequence). This CDR3 comprises 13 residues. The V gene end was trimmed by 0 bases and the J gene end by 8 bases; junction bases not matched to a gene: 3. CDR3 bases: TGTGCCAGCAGTTTATCCGACAGGGTAGAAGCTTTCTTT. Protein sequence: CASSLSDRVEAFF.

The chain links TRBV5-6 to TRBJ1-6, with D perhaps TRBD1 (6 bases). Trimming removed 0 bases from V and 6 bases from J, with 19 bases in between. The CDR3 contains 18 residues. Looked up from germline, CDR1 is SGHDT and CDR2 is YYEEEE. The CDR3 DNA reads as TGTGCCAGCAGCTTGGCCGGGGACGGAGGACAGATTAATTCACCCCTCCACTTT. Translating gives CASSLAGDGGQINSPLHF.

The J gene is TRBJ1-2, the V gene TRBV5-6, with D perhaps TRBD1 (5 bases). Germline CDR1 is SGHDT and CDR2 is YYEEEE. This CDR3 region has 16 residues. V lost 4 bases to trimming and J lost 4 bases, with 20 bases between them. CDR3: CASSLRGFWGSYGYTF. The CDR3 DNA follows: TGTGCCAGCAGCCTACGGGGGTTTTGGGGATCCTATGGCTACACCTTC.

The chain couples TRBV4-1 to TRBJ2-4, with TRBD1 as a possible D gene (7 bases). The CDR3 is 15 amino acids. The germline V gene has CDR1 MGHRA and CDR2 YSYEKL. V lost 0 bases and J lost 6, with 12 bases in between. For the CDR3, the DNA is TGCGCCAGCAGCCAAGAGTCCCAGGGGGGAAACATTCAGTACTTC. This codes for CASSQESQGGNIQYF.

The rearrangement uses TRBV27 and TRBJ2-5; 15 bases match TRBD2. Germline CDR1 and CDR2: MNHEY and SMNVEV (reference sequence). CDR3 length: 15 amino acids. Trimming took 3 bases from V and 5 from J; bases not matched to a gene: 1. In DNA, the CDR3 is TGTGCCAGCAGTTTCGGGACTAGCGGGAGGGAGACCCAGTACTTC. Encoded protein: CASSFGTSGRETQYF.

The V gene is TRBV6-1, the J gene TRBJ1-1, with D possibly being TRBD1 (5 bases). The V end was cut by 0 bases, the J end by 9 bases, with 20 bases between. CDR1 and CDR2 from the germline V gene are MNHNS and SASEGT. The CDR3 runs to 16 residues. The CDR3 sequence is CASSEASSRGVGKAFF. The DNA for the CDR3 is TGTGCCAGCAGTGAAGCTAGTTCTCGGGGGGTCGGGAAAGCTTTCTTT.

The chain couples TRBV24-1 to TRBJ2-7; 13 nucleotides match TRBD2. V dropped 5 bases and J dropped 4; count of bases not matched to a gene: 4. Germline V gene sequence: CDR1 KGHDR, CDR2 SFDVKD. The CDR3 is 15 amino acids. CDR3 in amino acids: CATSGSTSGGYEQYF. The DNA for the CDR3 is TGTGCCACCAGTGGCTCGACTAGCGGGGGGTACGAGCAGTACTTC.

This clone was seen only once. The rearrangement links TRBV12-3 or TRBV12-4 to TRBJ2-7, with D tentatively TRBD2 (5 bases). V was shortened by 5 bases and J by 3 bases, with 11 bases between the two germline ends. The CDR3 totals 13 residues. CDR3 coding DNA: TGTGCCAGCAGTCCGAGGACTGTCTACGAGCAGTACTTC. It translates to CASSPRTVYEQYF.

V usage is TRBV27 and J usage is TRBJ1-2, with D perhaps TRBD1 (6 bases). The CDR3 loop spans 15 amino acids. CDR1 and CDR2 from the germline V gene are MNHEY and SMNVEV (reference sequence). Trimming stripped 1 base from V and 5 bases from J, with 14 bases between. CDR3 residues: CASSLFSRGQYGYTF. The CDR3 nucleotides are TGTGCCAGCAGTTTATTTAGCAGGGGTCAATATGGCTACACCTTC.

The chain combines TRBV2 with TRBJ2-1; 10 bases are shared with TRBD2. Germline values: CDR1 SNHLY, CDR2 FYNNEI. The trim removed 2 bases at V and 4 bases at J, leaving 5 bases unmatched. CDR3 length: 16 residues. This CDR3 reads CASSERTSGSYNEQFF. For the CDR3, the DNA is TGTGCCAGCAGTGAAAGGACTAGCGGATCATACAATGAGCAGTTCTTC.

The gene calls are TRBV7-8 and TRBJ2-2; 8 positions match TRBD1. Germline loops: CDR1 SGHVS, CDR2 FQNEAQ. V trimming: 6 bases; J trimming: 4 bases; junction bases outside the gene matches: 16. The CDR3 runs to 18 residues. CDR3 region: CASSPPGQVFQGTGELFF. The CDR3 nucleotides are TGTGCCAGCAGTCCACCGGGACAGGTGTTTCAGGGCACCGGGGAGCTGTTTTTT.

V and J are TRBV24-1 and TRBJ2-3; 9 bases are shared with TRBD1. This CDR3 spans 13 amino acids. The germline gives CDR1 KGHDR, CDR2 SFDVKD. Losses at the gene ends were 10 bases for V and 6 bases for J; bases not matched to a gene: 7. The CDR3 DNA is TGTGCCACGCAACAGGGGGCTGGGGATACGCAGTATTTT. This codes for CATQQGAGDTQYF.

The J gene is TRBJ1-2, the V gene TRBV5-1; 9 bases are shared with TRBD1. CDR3 length equals 13 residues. With V trimmed by 4 bases and J by 6 bases, 4 bases remained unmatched. Germline assignment: CDR1 SGHRS and CDR2 YFSETQ. The CDR3 region has the DNA TGCGCCAGCAGCCCGGGACAGGGCAATGGCTACACCTTC. It is translated as CASSPGQGNGYTF. Supplemented by reference TRBV5-1 and TRBJ1-2, the full variable domain reads KAGVTQTPRYLIKTRGQQVTLSCSPISGHRSVSWYQQTPGQGLQFLFEYFSETQRNKGNFPGRFSGRQFSNSRSEMNVSTLELGDSALYLCASSPGQGNGYTFGSGTRLTVV.

This sequence joins TRBV4-1 and TRBJ2-3; D is unresolved. The germline V and J ends were trimmed by 6 bases and 5 bases, with 9 bases remaining between them. The CDR3 contains 12 residues. Looked up from germline, CDR1 is MGHRA and CDR2 is YSYEKL. CDR3 residues: CASSYNIDTQYF. CDR3 nucleotide sequence: TGCGCCAGCAGTTACAACATAGATACGCAGTATTTT.

The chain joins TRBV3-1 (or the pseudogene TRBV3-2) to TRBJ2-3; D is uncertain. Trimming stripped 3 bases from V and 3 bases from J, with 10 bases between. Per the germline V gene, CDR1 is LGHDT and CDR2 is YNNKEL (reference sequence). This CDR3 is built from 14 residues. As DNA, the CDR3 is TGTGCCAGCAGCCATCCGGTAGTGACAGATACGCAGTATTTT. This sequence encodes CASSHPVVTDTQYF.

The rearrangement joins TRBV30 to TRBJ1-2; 11 bases are shared with TRBD1. The CDR3 runs 15 residues. Germline CDR1 is GTSNPN and CDR2 is SVGIG (reference sequence). The V segment lost 3 bases and the J segment 7 bases; nucleotides outside the gene matches: 10. The CDR3: CAWRAEDRGRFGYTF. For the CDR3, the DNA is TGTGCCTGGAGAGCGGAGGACAGGGGGCGATTTGGCTACACCTTC.

The chain joins TRBV6-5 to TRBJ1-5; 7 nucleotides align to TRBD1. The germline V gene has CDR1 MNHEY and CDR2 SVGAGI. V was pared by 7 bases and J by 4 bases, with 4 bases of the junction left unmatched. The CDR3 consists of 13 residues. The CDR3: CASTTGANQPQHF. The CDR3 DNA reads as TGTGCCAGCACTACAGGGGCGAATCAGCCCCAGCATTTT.

The V and J genes are TRBV5-1 and TRBJ1-2; tentatively, D is TRBD1 (6 bases). The CDR3 loop spans 13 amino acids. In germline, CDR1 is SGHRS, CDR2 YFSETQ. V was shortened by 5 bases and J by 6 bases, with 14 bases between the two germline ends. As DNA, the CDR3 is TGCGCCAGCAGTTTTATAGGACAGAATGGCTACACCTTC. It encodes CASSFIGQNGYTF.

As regards this clone: The junction and the germline gene differ at one end; a read error may be behind it. The J gene is TRBJ2-5, the V gene TRBV11-2, with D possibly being TRBD2 (6 bases). Germline CDR1 is SGHAT and CDR2 is FQNNGV. This CDR3 region has 16 residues. Here the CDR3 reads CASSLGTSLLQETQYF. The CDR3 DNA sequence: TGTGCCAGCAGCTTGGGCACTAGCCTACTCCAAGAGACCCAATACTTC.

The rearrangement links TRBV5-1 to TRBJ1-6; D remains ambiguous. The CDR3 loop spans 13 amino acids. Looked up from germline, CDR1 is SGHRS and CDR2 is YFSETQ. V was cut by 0 bases and J by 10 bases, with 8 bases left in between. CDR3 sequence reads: CASSLAGRSPLHF. CDR3 nucleotide sequence: TGCGCCAGCAGCTTGGCTGGGCGCTCACCCCTCCACTTT.